The next 28 T cell receptor beta chains were all read from a single sample in a study of regulatory T cells in long-lasting Graves disease. Building of the TCR beta libraries involved iRepertoire HTBI primers and Arm-PCR of CDR3 regions. Using its own MiXCR run on the multiplex PCR reads, TCRdb lists one record per CDR3 protein. The sample shows 400,000 or so distinct CDR3 sequences, 23% of them seen only once. Time point here: persistent/refractory GD, antithyroid drugs over 5 years with positive TRAb. PBMCs were the source of the RNA used for TCR sequencing. This specimen was peripheral blood mononuclear cells (PBMCs), taken when the disease was refractory, from a patient treated with antithyroid drugs. All receptors derive from a female donor with Graves disease.

This clonotype was recorded many times. The V call is TRBV7-2, the J call TRBJ2-7; tentatively, D is TRBD1 or TRBD2 (6 bases each). V was pared by 5 bases and J by 3 bases, with 23 bases between. The germline V gene has CDR1 SGHTA and CDR2 FQGNSA. CDR3 length: 17 residues. Written as DNA, the CDR3 is TGTGCCAGCAGCGTTATGGGGGCTGCGGGACAAGGCTACGAGCAGTACTTC. It yields the protein CASSVMGAAGQGYEQYF. Full variable domain (outside the CDR3, taken from reference TRBV7-2 and TRBJ2-7): GAGVSQSPSNKVTEKGKDVELRCDPISGHTALYWYRQSLGQGLEFLIYFQGNSAPDKSGLPSDRFSAERTGGSVSTLTIQRTQQEDSAVYLCASSVMGAAGQGYEQYFGPGTRLTVT.

Turning to this clonotype: One base away lies a much larger clone, so this may be a sequencing read error. V gene TRBV6-4 combines with J gene TRBJ1-1; D is unresolved. Germline V lookup: CDR1 MRHNA, CDR2 SNTAGT. This CDR3 has 14 residues. The ends were cut back, 6 bases at V and 10 bases at J, with 21 bases in the middle. DNA of the CDR3: TGTGCCAGCAGATACTCGGAGGGCTTGAGCCGAGCTTTCTTT. Translating it yields CASRYSEGLSRAFF.

The J gene is TRBJ2-2, the V gene TRBV12-3 or TRBV12-4; TRBD1 agrees at 10 bases. The CDR3 spans 14 residues. V lost 6 bases, J lost 7 bases, and 5 bases stayed unmatched. CDR3 in amino acids: CASSMTGGLGELFF. The CDR3 DNA is TGTGCCAGCAGCATGACAGGGGGCCTCGGGGAGCTGTTTTTT.

This clonotype was seen repeatedly, ten times or more. This chain connects TRBV28 to TRBJ1-5; D gene ambiguous. V was shortened by 8 bases and J by 1 base, with 12 bases between the two germline ends. This CDR3 spans 14 amino acids. Germline V gene lookup returns CDR1 MDHEN and CDR2 SYDVKM. DNA of the CDR3: TGTGCCAGCCTCGAGGTGTTGAGCAATCAGCCCCAGCATTTT. The encoded protein is CASLEVLSNQPQHF.

This chain links TRBV28 with TRBJ1-2, with a possible D match to TRBD1 (5 bases). Germline CDR1 reads MDHEN; CDR2 reads SYDVKM. This CDR3 is 14 amino acids long. Trimming removed 1 base from V and 4 bases from J, with 10 bases in between. CDR3 nucleotide sequence: TGTGCCAGCAGTTTATATAGGGGACCCTATGGCTACACCTTC. It translates to CASSLYRGPYGYTF.

This clonotype was counted between two and nine times. The chain carries TRBV6-1 and TRBJ2-1; D perhaps matches TRBD2 (6 bases). This CDR3 comprises 16 residues. Per germline, CDR1 MNHNS and CDR2 SASEGT. Trimming stripped 6 bases from V and 0 bases from J, with 15 bases between. The CDR3 sequence is CASRPRTTNSYNEQFF. CDR3 sequence (DNA): TGTGCCAGCAGGCCACGGACTACTAACTCCTACAATGAGCAGTTCTTC.

This clonotype has ten or more counts. V is TRBV7-9 and J is TRBJ2-5, with D perhaps TRBD2 (6 bases). Germline V lookup: CDR1 SEHNR, CDR2 FQNEAQ (reference sequence). V was cut by 8 bases and J by 5 bases, with 12 bases left in between. CDR3 length equals 12 residues. This CDR3 is CASGGSEETQYF. The CDR3 coding sequence is TGTGCCAGCGGGGGGAGTGAGGAGACCCAGTACTTC. Drawing the rest from reference TRBV7-9 and TRBJ2-5, the complete variable domain is DTGVSQNPRHKITKRGQNVTFRCDPISEHNRLYWYRQTLGQGPEFLTYFQNEAQLEKSRLLSDRFSAERPKGSFSTLEIQRTEQGDSAMYLCASGGSEETQYFGPGTRLLVL.

The chain combines TRBV5-1 with TRBJ2-5, with TRBD2 matching 7 bases. This CDR3 has 15 amino acids. CDR1 SGHRS and CDR2 YFSETQ come from the germline V gene. With V trimmed by 0 bases and J by 1 base, 3 bases remained unmatched. In DNA form, the CDR3 reads TGCGCCAGCAGCTTGGTACTAGCGAGCCAAGAGACCCAGTACTTC. It codes for CASSLVLASQETQYF.

This clonotype was seen at least ten times. The rearrangement joins TRBV11-2 to TRBJ1-1; 8 positions agree with TRBD1. Losses at the gene ends were 6 bases for V and 5 bases for J; bases not matched to a gene: 8. This CDR3 contains 14 residues. Germline CDR1 SGHAT, CDR2 FQNNGV. CDR3 region: CASRSTGGRTEAFF. CDR3 DNA: TGTGCCAGCAGATCAACAGGGGGTCGGACTGAAGCTTTCTTT.

This clonotype occurred many times. This chain connects TRBV6-9 to TRBJ2-7; possibly TRBD1 or TRBD2 for D (5 bases each). The germline V gene encodes CDR1 MNHGY and CDR2 SVAAGI. CDR3 length equals 14 residues. The ends were cut back, 3 bases at V and 5 bases at J, with 14 bases in the middle. CDR3 coding DNA: TGTGCCAGCAGTTACAGGGCTCGGCGGGACGAGCAGTACTTC. Protein: CASSYRARRDEQYF.

The V call is TRBV19, the J call TRBJ1-5; 9 bases align to TRBD1. Per germline, CDR1 LNHDA and CDR2 SQIVND (reference sequence). The CDR3 spans 13 residues. V trimming: 8 bases; J trimming: 16 bases; junction bases outside the gene matches: 15. The CDR3, as DNA: TGTGCCAGTCTGGACAGGGGCGGTCAGCCCCTCCATTTT. Amino acids: CASLDRGGQPLHF.

In this sample, this clonotype turned up many times. The rearrangement links TRBV10-3 to TRBJ2-7, with D hard to call. The CDR3 covers 14 residues. V was trimmed by 3 bases and J by 0 bases, leaving 9 bases between them. CDR1 ENHRY and CDR2 SYGVKD come from the germline V gene. The CDR3 spells CAISEMRSSYEQYF. CDR3 nucleotide sequence: TGTGCCATCAGTGAAATGCGGAGCTCCTACGAGCAGTACTTC.

The chain recombines TRBV14 with TRBJ2-1; D gene ambiguous. Germline CDR1 and CDR2: SGHDN and FVKESK. V was pared by 4 bases and J by 6 bases, with 13 bases between. The CDR3 sequence is 14 residues long. The CDR3 region has the DNA TGTGCCAGCAGCCTCCGCACTACCTTCAATGAGCAGTTCTTC. Its protein is CASSLRTTFNEQFF.

The V gene is TRBV9, the J gene TRBJ2-7; 11 bases align to TRBD2. The junction had 6 bases not matched to a gene; V was cut back by 0 bases and J by 7 bases. Germline V gene sequence: CDR1 SGDLS, CDR2 YYNGEE. The CDR3 totals 15 residues. CDR3 sequence reads: CASSVDGASGREQYF. DNA for the CDR3: TGTGCCAGCAGCGTAGACGGGGCTAGCGGGAGGGAGCAGTACTTC.

This clonotype was seen ten or more times. The rearrangement uses TRBV20-1 and TRBJ2-2, with D possibly being TRBD2 (6 bases). CDR1 is DFQATT and CDR2 is SNEGSKA in the germline V gene (reference sequence). V was pared by 3 bases and J by 1 base, with 12 bases between. The CDR3 runs to 15 residues. The CDR3 loop reads CSASARTMNTGELFF. CDR3 DNA: TGCAGTGCTAGTGCTCGGACTATGAACACCGGGGAGCTGTTTTTT.

The chain employs TRBV10-3 and TRBJ1-1; 8 bases are shared with TRBD1. Germline CDR1 ENHRY, CDR2 SYGVKD. V trimming: 3 bases; J trimming: 8 bases; junction bases outside the gene matches: 5. The length of the CDR3 is 13 residues. The CDR3 reads CAISEGTGSEAFF. As DNA, the CDR3 is TGTGCCATCAGTGAAGGGACAGGTTCGGAAGCTTTCTTT.

The chain combines TRBV6-5 with TRBJ1-5; a possible D gene is TRBD1 (5 bases). Germline CDR1 is MNHEY and CDR2 is SVGAGI. The CDR3 covers 18 residues. The V gene lost 2 bases and the J gene lost 0 bases, with 17 bases spanning the gap. The CDR3 spells CASSYRDLLPNSNQPQHF. Written as DNA, the CDR3 is TGTGCCAGCAGTTACCGGGACCTCCTACCTAATAGCAATCAGCCCCAGCATTTT.

The table lists this clonotype with many counts. V usage is TRBV28 and J usage is TRBJ2-7, with D possibly being TRBD2 (6 bases). Germline assignment: CDR1 MDHEN and CDR2 SYDVKM. CDR3 length equals 15 residues. V dropped 6 bases and J dropped 0 bases, with 15 bases sitting between them. The CDR3 protein is CASSSGDWTSYEQYF. The CDR3 nucleotides are TGTGCCAGCAGCTCGGGGGACTGGACCTCCTACGAGCAGTACTTC.

Worth noting for this clonotype: A much larger clone lies a single base off, so this may be a read error. The J gene is TRBJ2-6, the V gene TRBV28; a possible D gene is TRBD1 (5 bases). Trimming cost V 4 bases and J 12 bases, with 16 bases left between them. CDR1 is MDHEN, CDR2 SYDVKM, per germline. CDR3 length equals 14 residues. The CDR3 DNA reads TGTGCCAGCAGTTCAGCGCTCTACCAGGGCGTCCTGACTTTC. This sequence encodes CASSSALYQGVLTF.

CDR3 DNA sequence: TGCGCCAGCAGCCAGGGACAGGGAAATAATTCACCCCTCCACTTT. It codes for CASSQGQGNNSPLHF. The V call is TRBV4-1, the J call TRBJ1-6, with 9 bases fitting TRBD1. Losses at the gene ends were 3 bases for V and 5 bases for J; bases not matched to a gene: 2. The CDR3 has 15 residues. CDR1 is MGHRA and CDR2 is YSYEKL in the germline V gene.

This clonotype was seen only a few times. The chain employs TRBV29-1 and TRBJ2-7, with 7 bases identical to TRBD1. The CDR3 covers 15 residues. V lost 2 bases to trimming and J lost 3 bases; unmatched junction nucleotides: 10. CDR1 and CDR2 (germline): SQVTM, ANQGSEA. Written as DNA, the CDR3 is TGCAGCGTTGAAAGTGAAACGGGACAGAACTACGAGCAGTACTTC. It encodes CSVESETGQNYEQYF.

As regards this clonotype: Mismatch with germline at one junction end may stem from a read error. V and J are TRBV7-9 and TRBJ2-7; TRBD1 aligns across 7 bases. Germline CDR1 and CDR2: SEHNR and FQNEAQ (reference sequence). CDR3 length: 13 residues. CDR3 in amino acids: CASSKGTALEQYF. The CDR3 DNA sequence: TGCGCCAGCAGCAAAGGGACAGCCTTAGAGCAGTACTTC. The whole variable domain, filled in from reference TRBV7-9 and TRBJ2-7, reads DTGVSQNPRHKITKRGQNVTFRCDPISEHNRLYWYRQTLGQGPEFLTYFQNEAQLEKSRLLSDRFSAERPKGSFSTLEIQRTEQGDSAMYLCASSKGTALEQYFGPGTRLTVT.

The chain recombines TRBV19 with TRBJ2-7, with TRBD1 matching over 12 bases. Trimming cost V 10 bases and J 6 bases; bases outside gene matches: 13. CDR1 is LNHDA and CDR2 is SQIVND in the germline V gene (reference sequence). CDR3 length: 15 residues. CDR3 loop: CATGTGGFLGGEQYF. The DNA for the CDR3 is TGTGCCACGGGGACAGGGGGCTTCCTCGGCGGCGAGCAGTACTTC. The variable domain in full, completed from reference TRBV19 and TRBJ2-7, reads DGGITQSPKYLFRKEGQNVTLSCEQNLNHDAMYWYRQDPGQGLRLIYYSQIVNDFQKGDIAEGYSVSREKKESFPLTVTSAQKNPTAFYLCATGTGGFLGGEQYFGPGTRLTVT.

This clonotype turned up a few times. This chain connects TRBV28 to TRBJ2-1; 11 bases fit TRBD2. The germline V gene has CDR1 MDHEN and CDR2 SYDVKM. V lost 3 bases and J lost 6; bases outside the gene matches: 4. The CDR3 is 15 residues long. CDR3 sequence reads: CASSFSGRAINEQFF. The CDR3 DNA reads TGTGCCAGCAGTTTTAGCGGGAGGGCCATCAATGAGCAGTTCTTC. The entire variable domain, with the rest obtained from reference TRBV28 and TRBJ2-1, is as follows: DVKVTQSSRYLVKRTGEKVFLECVQDMDHENMFWYRQDPGLGLRLIYFSYDVKMKEKGDIPEGYSVSREKKERFSLILESASTNQTSMYLCASSFSGRAINEQFFGPGTRLTVL.

This rearrangement joins TRBV20-1 to TRBJ2-5, with 8 bases aligning to TRBD2. The ends lost 4 bases at V and 5 bases at J; junction bases unmatched: 9. The CDR3 consists of 14 residues. Per the germline V gene, CDR1 is DFQATT and CDR2 is SNEGSKA (reference sequence). For the CDR3, the DNA is TGCAGTGCTATCCCGTCAGGCGGGAGGGAGACCCAGTACTTC. It is translated as CSAIPSGGRETQYF.

The chain recombines TRBV20-1 with TRBJ2-5; TRBD2 aligns across 9 bases. V gave up 2 bases and J gave up 4 bases; unmatched junction bases: 11. The CDR3 length is 16 residues. Germline values: CDR1 DFQATT, CDR2 SNEGSKA (reference sequence). For the CDR3, the DNA is TGCAGTGCTAGATCCCTGGGGCTAGCGGGACCAGAGACCCAGTACTTC. Amino acid sequence: CSARSLGLAGPETQYF.

V and J are TRBV15 and TRBJ1-6, with 8 bases aligning to TRBD1. The CDR3 is 16 amino acids. Germline V gene lookup returns CDR1 LNHNV and CDR2 YYDKDF (reference sequence). V shed 3 bases, J shed 13 bases, and the junction held 14 bases outside the gene matches. The CDR3 region is CATSSSGTGHREPLHF. The CDR3 region has the DNA TGTGCCACCAGCAGTTCCGGGACAGGTCACCGCGAGCCCCTCCACTTT.

Ten or more counts support this clonotype. The rearrangement joins TRBV2 to TRBJ2-7; 7 bases align to TRBD2. Germline-derived CDR1 and CDR2 are SNHLY and FYNNEI. The CDR3 has 15 residues. The V and J ends lost 6 bases and 2 bases, in that order; junction bases with no gene match: 10. The CDR3 protein is CASRLLSGLAYEQYF. DNA for the CDR3: TGTGCCAGCAGGCTACTTAGCGGGCTGGCCTACGAGCAGTACTTC.